A selection of T cell receptor beta chains follows, all from one sample in a study of T-cell reconstitution after alpha-beta-depleted transplantation in children. TCRdb fed the PCR reads into MiXCR, producing one record per CDR3 protein. The data contain about 200,000 distinct CDR3 sequences, about 15% of them singletons. The sequencing used PBMCs, mostly from graft donor cells, collected 360 days after TCRalphabeta/CD19-depleted stem cell transplant. The source of these receptors is a male patient between 2 and 15 years old who had a stem cell transplant for acute lymphoblastic leukemia, so the T cells may come from the graft donor. CDR3s leave out the opening cysteine and the closing phenylalanine or tryptophan.

len: 12; j_gene: TRBJ2-4; v_gene: TRBV3-1; CDR3aa: ASSQELQVNIQY
len: 14; j_gene: TRBJ2-3; v_gene: TRBV14; CDR3aa: ASSRTGGTSADTQY
len: 13; j_gene: TRBJ2-7; v_gene: TRBV20-1; CDR3aa: SAREILAGDGEQY
len: 13; j_gene: TRBJ2-1; v_gene: TRBV11-3; CDR3aa: ASSRRQGSYNEQF
len: 11; j_gene: TRBJ2-7; v_gene: TRBV28; CDR3aa: ASKDRPTYEQY
len: 12; j_gene: TRBJ2-2; v_gene: TRBV7-9; CDR3aa: ASSYPGSPGELF
len: 13; j_gene: TRBJ2-5; v_gene: TRBV11-2; CDR3aa: ASSSGDRIQETQY
len: 12; j_gene: TRBJ1-1; v_gene: TRBV2; CDR3aa: ASSDQGLDTEAF
len: 11; j_gene: TRBJ2-2; v_gene: TRBV29-1; CDR3aa: SVDSRVPGELF
len: 11; j_gene: TRBJ2-5; v_gene: TRBV20-1; CDR3aa: SAPSGGRETQY
len: 12; j_gene: TRBJ1-2; v_gene: TRBV12-3/TRBV12-4; CDR3aa: ASRSQGRGYGYT
len: 10; j_gene: TRBJ2-1; v_gene: TRBV15; CDR3aa: ATSRDANEQF
len: 14; j_gene: TRBJ2-2; v_gene: TRBV18; CDR3aa: ATRGRLALNTGELF
len: 12; j_gene: TRBJ2-7; v_gene: TRBV5-4; CDR3aa: ASSLVGGGGEQY
len: 13; j_gene: TRBJ2-5; v_gene: TRBV7-8; CDR3aa: ASSLPLTGSETQY
len: 12; j_gene: TRBJ1-1; v_gene: TRBV4-2; CDR3aa: ASSPGTGATEAF
len: 14; j_gene: TRBJ2-7; v_gene: TRBV3-1; CDR3aa: ASSAAGQGAASEQY
len: 11; j_gene: TRBJ2-2; v_gene: TRBV12-3/TRBV12-4; CDR3aa: ASTFHDTGELF
len: 13; j_gene: TRBJ2-1; v_gene: TRBV6-2/TRBV6-3; CDR3aa: ASGTGLAGTNEQF
len: 15; j_gene: TRBJ1-2; v_gene: TRBV28; CDR3aa: ASSLPKTGTKRDGYT
len: 11; j_gene: TRBJ2-2; v_gene: TRBV25-1; CDR3aa: ASSDYRKGELF